This TCR beta chain came from a study of cytomegalovirus exposure and HLA in healthy donors. With respect to this clone: Its target is unknown.

Trimming took 6 bases from V and 3 from J, leaving 15 bases between them. The CDR3 runs to 14 residues. Germline V CDR1 and CDR2: MDHEN, SYDVKM. The protocol was immunoSEQ multiplex PCR, while the TCRdb copy is restricted to in-frame clones and leaves out a portion. The repertoire includes 55,000 to 75,000 clones, 90% to 95% of them detected once, and about 3% sits in the top ten. Findings of the study overall: The study listed roughly 150 cytomegalovirus-associated TCR beta chains.

The receptor was derived from a man younger than 35 in good health and CMV-seronegative. The material sequenced was PBMCs. This chain links TRBV28 with TRBJ2-7, with a tentative D call TRBD2 (5 bases). CDR3 residues: CASSSFGGSYEQYF. In DNA form, the CDR3 reads TGTGCCAGCAGCTCCTTCGGTGGGAGCTACGAGCAGTACTTC.